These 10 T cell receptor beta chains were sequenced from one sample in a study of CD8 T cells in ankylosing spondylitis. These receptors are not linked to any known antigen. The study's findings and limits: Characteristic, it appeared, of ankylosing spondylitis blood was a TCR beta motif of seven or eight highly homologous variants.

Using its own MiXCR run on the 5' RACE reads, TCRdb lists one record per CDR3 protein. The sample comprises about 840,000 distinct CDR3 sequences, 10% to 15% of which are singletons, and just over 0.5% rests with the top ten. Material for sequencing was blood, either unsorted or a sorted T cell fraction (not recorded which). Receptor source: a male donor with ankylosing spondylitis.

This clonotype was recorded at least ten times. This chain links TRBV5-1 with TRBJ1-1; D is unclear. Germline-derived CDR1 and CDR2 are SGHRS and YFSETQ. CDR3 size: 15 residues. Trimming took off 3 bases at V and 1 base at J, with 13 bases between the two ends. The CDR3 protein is CASSSRPSQNTEAFF. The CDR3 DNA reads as TGCGCCAGCAGCTCCCGTCCCTCCCAGAACACTGAAGCTTTCTTT.

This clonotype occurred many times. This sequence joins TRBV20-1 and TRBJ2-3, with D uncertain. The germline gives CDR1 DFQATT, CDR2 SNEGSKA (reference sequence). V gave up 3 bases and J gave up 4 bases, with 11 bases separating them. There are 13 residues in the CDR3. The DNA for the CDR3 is TGCAGTGCTAGTAGGCAACCCTCAGATACGCAGTATTTT. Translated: CSASRQPSDTQYF.

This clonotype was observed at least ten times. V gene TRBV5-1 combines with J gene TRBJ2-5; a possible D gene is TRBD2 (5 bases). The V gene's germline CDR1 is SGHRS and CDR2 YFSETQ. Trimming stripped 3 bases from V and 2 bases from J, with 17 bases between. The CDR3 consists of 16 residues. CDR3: CASSSYPGRLQETQYF. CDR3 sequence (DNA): TGCGCCAGCAGCTCGTACCCAGGACGACTACAAGAGACCCAGTACTTC.

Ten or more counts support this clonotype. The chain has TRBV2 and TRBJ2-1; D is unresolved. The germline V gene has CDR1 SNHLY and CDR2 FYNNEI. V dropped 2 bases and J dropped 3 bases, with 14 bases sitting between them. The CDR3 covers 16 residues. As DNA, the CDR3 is TGTGCCAGCAGTGAATTGGGCCCCTCAGGCTACAATGAGCAGTTCTTC. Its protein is CASSELGPSGYNEQFF.

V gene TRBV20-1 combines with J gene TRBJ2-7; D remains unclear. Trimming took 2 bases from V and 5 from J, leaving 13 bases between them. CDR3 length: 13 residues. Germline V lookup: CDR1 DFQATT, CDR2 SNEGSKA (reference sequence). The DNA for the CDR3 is TGCAGTGCTAGACCCCGGGCGCCCCACGAGCAGTACTTC. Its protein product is CSARPRAPHEQYF.

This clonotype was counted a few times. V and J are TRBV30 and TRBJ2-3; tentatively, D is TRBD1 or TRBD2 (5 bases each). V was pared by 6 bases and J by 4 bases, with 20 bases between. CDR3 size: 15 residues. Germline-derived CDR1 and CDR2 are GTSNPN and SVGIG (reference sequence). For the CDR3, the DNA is TGTGCCTGCCGCCGGGGCCCGCGCCGGGCAGATACGCAGTATTTT. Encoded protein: CACRRGPRRADTQYF. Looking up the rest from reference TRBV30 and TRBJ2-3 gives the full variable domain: SQTIHQWPATLVQPVGSPLSLECTVEGTSNPNLYWYRQAAGRGLQLLFYSVGIGQISSEVPQNLSASRPQDRQFILSSKKLLLSDSGFYLCACRRGPRRADTQYFGPGTRLTVL.

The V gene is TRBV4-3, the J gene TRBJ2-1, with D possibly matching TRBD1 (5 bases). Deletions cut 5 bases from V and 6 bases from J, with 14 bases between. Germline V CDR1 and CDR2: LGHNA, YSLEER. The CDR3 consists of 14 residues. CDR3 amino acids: CASSYVDRGNEQFF. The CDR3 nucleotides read TGCGCCAGCAGCTATGTTGACAGAGGCAATGAGCAGTTCTTC.

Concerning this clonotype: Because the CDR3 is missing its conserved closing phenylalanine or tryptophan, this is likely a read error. The CDR3 bases are TGTGCCAGCAGTTTAAGGCCGTCACGGGACGGGGAGCTGTTTCTT. Translation gives CASSLRPSRDGELFL. The chain joins TRBV12-3 or TRBV12-4 to TRBJ2-2; D perhaps matches TRBD2 (5 bases). The CDR3 covers 15 residues. V gave up 2 bases and J gave up 7 bases, with 14 bases separating them.

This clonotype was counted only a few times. CDR3 residues: CASSALNYGYTF. The DNA of the CDR3 is TGTGCCAGCAGCGCACTTAACTATGGCTACACCTTC. The chain uses TRBV25-1 and TRBJ1-2; no reliable D call. The CDR3 has 12 residues. V lost 6 bases and J 1 base, leaving 6 bases between the germline ends. Germline values: CDR1 MGHDK, CDR2 SYGVNS.

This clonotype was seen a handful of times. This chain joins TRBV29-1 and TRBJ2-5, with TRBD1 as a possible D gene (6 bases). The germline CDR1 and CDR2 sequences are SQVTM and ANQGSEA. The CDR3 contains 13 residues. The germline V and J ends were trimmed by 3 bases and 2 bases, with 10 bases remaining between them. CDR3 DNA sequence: TGCAGCGTTGACCGGACAGCTCAAGAGACCCAGTACTTC. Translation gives CSVDRTAQETQYF.